This T cell receptor beta chain was identified in a study of shared clonotypes between healthy human individuals. As concerns this clone: The antigen remains undetermined.

TCRdb keeps only in-frame clones here, not all; method: immunoSEQ multiplex PCR. The sample contains about 2.4 million clones, roughly 93% of which appear only once. Study results and caveats: Since donors were few, the genetic and exposure-history diversity represented was limited. Clonotype sharing across donors was expected to vary with sequencing depth. Naive CD4 clonotypes were shared across a few donors at around 5.4%. Shared clonotypes across all four donors exceeded non-shared ones in generation probability.

Trimming removed 3 bases from V and 0 bases from J, with 15 bases in between. The length of the CDR3 is 18 residues. Germline V gene data show CDR1 as KGHSH and CDR2 as LQKENI. This clonotype originated in a man between 18 and 35 years old in good health. Some clones in this sample may be carry-over from other donors' samples. This chain connects TRBV18 to TRBJ2-6; TRBD2 might be the D (5 bases). The material sequenced was naive CD4+ T cells from PBMCs. The subset was: CD45RA+ positively selected. The CDR3 sequence: CASSPLGAGVSGANVLTF. CDR3 DNA sequence: TGTGCCAGCTCACCCCTAGGAGCCGGGGTCTCTGGGGCCAACGTCCTGACTTTC.